This T cell receptor (beta chain) was captured in a study of shared clonotypes between healthy human individuals. The naive CD8 subset, CD45RO-negative cells positively selected for CCR7, excluded terminally differentiated effector memory CD45RA+ cells. Each subset's genomic DNA was split evenly across several immunoSEQ plates. Method: immunoSEQ multiplex PCR; TCRdb's copy keeps in-frame clones and lacks some. Found here are approximately 2,000,000 clones, 80% to 95% of them singletons; the top ten hold approximately 1.6%. CDR1 and CDR2 (germline): MNHNS, SASEGT. The CDR3 consists of 17 residues. The germline V and J ends were trimmed by 1 base and 5 bases, with 21 bases remaining between them.

The chain carries TRBV6-1 and TRBJ2-7; tentative D call: TRBD2 (6 bases). This receptor was taken from a man between 18 and 29 years old in good health. Some clones in this sample may be carry-over from other donors' samples. Sequenced material: naive CD8+ T cells from PBMCs. CDR3 bases: TGTGCCAGCAGTGAAGTTAAGGGACGACTAGGAGGGAACGAGCAGTACTTC. This codes for CASSEVKGRLGGNEQYF.